Here is one T cell receptor beta chain with its context. The antigen remains unidentified. The sample comes from a study of identical twins. Findings and limits, study-wide: Weaker excess twin sharing was observed in beta out-of-frame sequences. Models underestimated TCR alpha sharing (out-of-frame) in monozygotic twins.

Per germline, CDR1 SEHNR and CDR2 FQNEAQ (reference sequence). The CDR3 extends over 12 amino acids. V was shortened by 1 base and J by 7 bases, with 8 bases between the two germline ends. TCRdb independently ran MiXCR on the 5' RACE reads; one entry per CDR3 protein. The table has under 500,000 distinct CDR3 sequences, roughly an eighth seen once. These sequences were also reported in another study, on yellow fever vaccine responses in identical twins. That study reports: Reports say the vaccine T cell response in twins looked partly convergent and partly personalized.

The chain couples TRBV7-9 to TRBJ2-7, with D unresolved. Input material: CD4+ T cells sorted from blood. The TCR originated in a woman aged 18-29 years in good health. As DNA, the CDR3 is TGTGCCAGCAGCTTAGACCTACGGGAGCAGTACTTC. It specifies CASSLDLREQYF. The full variable domain, completed using reference TRBV7-9 and TRBJ2-7, is DTGVSQNPRHKITKRGQNVTFRCDPISEHNRLYWYRQTLGQGPEFLTYFQNEAQLEKSRLLSDRFSAERPKGSFSTLEIQRTEQGDSAMYLCASSLDLREQYFGPGTRLTVT.